This TCR beta chain emerged from a study of T cell repertoires in cytomegalovirus infection. In the case of this clonotype: Its antigen is undetermined.

TCRdb re-called the reads through MiXCR, storing one row per CDR3 protein. The table records more than 55,000 distinct CDR3 sequences, approximately 22% of them present only once. The material sequenced was CD8+ T cells from cultured PBMCs, taken from culture after CMV antigen stimulation. The TCR originated in a human donor in good health (CMV status not recorded). Some clones in this sample may be carry-over from other donors' samples.

DNA for the CDR3: TGTGCCAGCAGCGAAGACGGGTATAACTATGGCTACACCTTC. Residues: CASSEDGYNYGYTF. J is TRBJ1-2 and V is TRBV7-2; D gene ambiguous. There are 14 residues in the CDR3. Trimming stripped 5 bases from V and 1 base from J, with 11 bases between. The germline V gene encodes CDR1 SGHTA and CDR2 FQGNSA.